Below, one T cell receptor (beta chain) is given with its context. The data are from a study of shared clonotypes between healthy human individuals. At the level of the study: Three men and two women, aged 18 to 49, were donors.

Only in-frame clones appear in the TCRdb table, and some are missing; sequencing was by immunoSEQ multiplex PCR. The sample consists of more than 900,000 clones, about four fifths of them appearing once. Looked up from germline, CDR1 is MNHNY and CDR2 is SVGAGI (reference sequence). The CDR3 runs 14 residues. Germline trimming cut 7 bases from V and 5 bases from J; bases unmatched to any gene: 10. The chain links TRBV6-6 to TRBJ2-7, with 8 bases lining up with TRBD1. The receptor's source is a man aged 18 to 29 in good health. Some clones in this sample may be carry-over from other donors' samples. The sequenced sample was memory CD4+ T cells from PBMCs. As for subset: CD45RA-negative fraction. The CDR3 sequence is CASTMQGAENEQYF. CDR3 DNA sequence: TGTGCCAGCACTATGCAGGGGGCAGAAAACGAGCAGTACTTC.